A selection of T cell receptor beta chains follows, all from one sample in a study of PD-1 blockade in classical Hodgkin lymphoma. Sequencing was performed with immunoSEQ multiplex PCR; in TCRdb, only in-frame clones are kept and a portion is missing. The data contain 20,000 to 25,000 clones, roughly 90% of them singletons. What was sequenced was CD4+ T cells from blood. The receptors here all came from a human donor with classical Hodgkin lymphoma. Each CDR3 is given with its conserved first and last residue. The D gene is left open where the match is weak. Size is omitted from some rows. Given values are once, few, many or a class for expanded clones.

D gene	V gene	J gene	clone size	CDR3 DNA	CDR3 protein
.	TRBV27	TRBJ1-2	.	TGTGCCAGCAGAGAAGGTGTCAGGGCGGATGCTAACTATGGCTACACCTTC	CASREGVRADANYGYTF
.	TRBV5-4	TRBJ1-3	.	TGTGCCAGCAGGCTCAACCAGGGAAACACCATATATTTT	CASRLNQGNTIYF
TRBD2	TRBV5-1	TRBJ2-1	.	TGCGCCAGCAGCTCCGGGACTAGCCGTTACAATGAGCAGTTCTTC	CASSSGTSRYNEQFF
TRBD2	TRBV4-3	TRBJ2-5	.	TGCGCCAGCAGCCCAGGGACTAGCGGGGGGCCCCAAGAGACCCAGTACTTC	CASSPGTSGGPQETQYF
.	TRBV11-2	TRBJ2-5	.	TGTGCCAGCAGCTTAGTCACCCGGGGCCGGGAGACCCAGTACTTC	CASSLVTRGRETQYF
.	TRBV15	TRBJ2-5	.	TGTGCCACCAGCAGAGCCAGTCGGGAAACCCAGTACTTC	CATSRASRETQYF
TRBD1	TRBV5-1	TRBJ2-2	.	TGCGCCAGCAGCACGAGTCGACAGGGCTTTGCCACCGGGGAGCTGTTTTTT	CASSTSRQGFATGELFF
TRBD1	TRBV19	TRBJ1-5	.	TGTGCCAGTAGCTATCCGGGACAGGGACAGCCCCAGCATTTT	CASSYPGQGQPQHF
.	TRBV10-1	TRBJ2-7	.	TGCGCCAGCGGTCCGCCGGATGGCTACGAGCAGTACTTC	CASGPPDGYEQYF
.	TRBV7-2	TRBJ1-5	.	TGTGCCAGCAGCTTGGACGGACGACATCAGCCCCAGCATTTT	CASSLDGRHQPQHF
TRBD1	TRBV30	TRBJ1-6	.	TGTGCCTGGATCCCGACAGGGAAAAATTCACCCCTCCACTTT	CAWIPTGKNSPLHF
.	TRBV2	TRBJ2-2	.	TGTGCCAGCAGTGAATTGAGGGAAACCACCGGGGAGCTGTTTTTT	CASSELRETTGELFF
.	TRBV2	TRBJ2-3	.	TGTGCCCGCTCCGGCAGGGGAGCGGGGGATACGCAGTATTTT	CARSGRGAGDTQYF
.	TRBV7-6	TRBJ1-6	.	TGTGCCAGCAGCTTATCCAGCTTCAATTCACCCCTCCACTTT	CASSLSSFNSPLHF
.	TRBV5-5	TRBJ1-3	once	TGTGCCAGCAGCTTGCCCGTCTCTGGAAACACCATATATTTT	CASSLPVSGNTIYF
TRBD2	TRBV5-1	TRBJ2-1	.	TGCGCCAGCAGCTTACAGCGGGAGTCCTACAATGAGCAGTTCTTC	CASSLQRESYNEQFF
TRBD2	TRBV11-2	TRBJ2-3	.	TGTGCCAGCAGCCCCTTCTGGGGGAGGGCGGGCACAGATACGCAGTATTTT	CASSPFWGRAGTDTQYF
TRBD1	TRBV15	TRBJ2-2	.	TGTGCCACTACAACGGGACAGGTGAACACCGGGGAGCTGTTTTTT	CATTTGQVNTGELFF
.	TRBV30	TRBJ2-1	.	TGTGCCTGGAACTGGGCCAGCCCGGATTCTTTCCAGTCCTACAATGAGCAGTTCTTC	CAWNWASPDSFQSYNEQFF
.	TRBV5-1	TRBJ1-1	.	TGCGCCAGCAGCTTGAACAGCTGGAACACTGAAGCTTTCTTT	CASSLNSWNTEAFF
TRBD1	TRBV30	TRBJ1-5	once	TGTGCCTGGAGACAGGGGAATCAGCCCCAGCATTTT	CAWRQGNQPQHF
.	TRBV19	TRBJ2-2	.	TGTGCCAGTGCTGGGACCACGAACACCGGGGAGCTGTTTTTT	CASAGTTNTGELFF
.	TRBV7-8	TRBJ1-1	.	TGTGCCAGCAGCCCTCGGCACACTGAAGCTTTCTTT	CASSPRHTEAFF
.	TRBV2	TRBJ1-1	.	TGTGCCAGCAACCGTCGGGGAGGAACTGAAGCTTTCTTT	CASNRRGGTEAFF
.	TRBV5-1	TRBJ1-1	.	TGCGCCAGCAGTCTCATAACAGGGCCATCAGCTAACACTGAAGCTTTCTTT	CASSLITGPSANTEAFF
TRBD1	TRBV29-1	TRBJ1-1	once	TGCAGCGTTGATGGGGCAGGGGGAGGGTGGGCTTTCTTT	CSVDGAGGGWAFF
TRBD1	TRBV18	TRBJ1-2	.	TGTGCCAGCTCACCAGTCGAAAGGGGGCAAGCCTATGGCTACACCTTC	CASSPVERGQAYGYTF
.	TRBV28	TRBJ2-7	.	TGTGCCAGCACTCGTTGGGTGGGTTCTATCTCCTACGAGCAGTACTTC	CASTRWVGSISYEQYF
TRBD2	TRBV5-6	TRBJ2-1	.	TGTGCCAGCAGCTTGGCGGCGGGGGTTCGGGGGCAGTTCTTC	CASSLAAGVRGQFF
TRBD2	TRBV27	TRBJ2-5	.	TGTGCCAGCAGACCCTCAGGACTAGCTAATTTGAGAGAGACCCAGTACTTC	CASRPSGLANLRETQYF
.	TRBV5-1	TRBJ1-6	.	TGCGCCAGCAGCTTGGGTCCACCTAATTCACCCCTCCACTTT	CASSLGPPNSPLHF
.	TRBV7-9	TRBJ2-1	.	TGTGCCAGCAGCTTAGGGACAGTGGGCTCCTACAATGAGCAGTTCTTC	CASSLGTVGSYNEQFF
.	TRBV28	TRBJ1-1	.	TGTGCCAGCATACGGCTGCCGAACACTGAAGCTTTCTTT	CASIRLPNTEAFF
.	TRBV5-1	TRBJ1-4	.	TGCGCCAGCAGCTCACAGGGAAATGAAAAACTGTTTTTT	CASSSQGNEKLFF
.	TRBV6-5	TRBJ2-5	.	TGTGCCAGCAGTTTGGGGACGGTGCTAGCAGAGACCCAGTACTTC	CASSLGTVLAETQYF
TRBD2	TRBV5-6	TRBJ2-7	once	TGTGCCAGCAGCTTTCCTGACCACTTCGGGAGGGTAAAATCCTACGAGCAGTACTTC	CASSFPDHFGRVKSYEQYF
TRBD2	TRBV2	TRBJ2-5	once	TGTGCCAGCAGTTACTTTGGACTAGCGGGAGGGGGGGAGACCCAGTACTTC	CASSYFGLAGGGETQYF
.	TRBV19	TRBJ2-6	.	TGTGCCAGTAGATCAGCGTCTGGGGCCAACGTCCTGACTTTC	CASRSASGANVLTF